This TCR beta chain was profiled in a study of T cell changes during pregnancy in multiple sclerosis. Only in-frame clones appear in the TCRdb table, and some are missing; sequencing was by immunoSEQ multiplex PCR. The sample includes under 55,000 clones, roughly 92% seen only once; the top ten take more than 0.7%. V was trimmed by 5 bases and J by 2 bases, leaving 11 bases between them. Germline assignment: CDR1 SGHTA and CDR2 FQGNSA. This CDR3 contains 14 residues. The receptor's source is a female donor with multiple sclerosis, enrolled in a pregnancy study. V gene TRBV7-2 combines with J gene TRBJ2-3; possibly TRBD1 for D (6 bases). The starting material was CD4+ T cells from peripheral blood mononuclear cells, obtained in the third trimester of pregnancy. The CDR3: CASSPRTVTDTQYF. In DNA, the CDR3 is TGTGCCAGCAGCCCTCGGACAGTCACAGATACGCAGTATTTT.